This is a list of T cell receptor beta chains from one sample in a study of cytomegalovirus exposure and HLA in healthy donors. Sequenced by immunoSEQ multiplex PCR; TCRdb stores in-frame clones only, minus some. The table lists some 56,000 clones, around 80% of them singletons. The specimen was PBMCs. The receptors shown here come from a man aged 50 or older in good health and CMV-seronegative. The CDR3 runs from the conserved cysteine through the conserved F or W. The order of the fields is V gene, J gene, CDR3 protein.

TRBV6-1	TRBJ2-7	CASSAVTGREQYF
TRBV7-8	TRBJ2-5	CASSLSGTSGALQETQYF
TRBV27	TRBJ2-7	CASSQQGSSYEQYF
TRBV6-5	TRBJ1-1	CASSTDSIEAFF
TRBV18	TRBJ2-1	CASSPQLGTVEQFF
TRBV5-5	TRBJ2-7	CASSWHTTHYEQYF
TRBV7-6	TRBJ1-1	CASSPRGGTEAFF
TRBV6-6	TRBJ1-4	CASSYQATNEKLFF
TRBV19	TRBJ1-2	CASTTDRDLRGYTF
TRBV9	TRBJ2-3	CASSVAADTQYF
TRBV15	TRBJ1-5	CATREWTGPPNQPQHF
TRBV2	TRBJ1-1	CASRTELLNTEAFF
TRBV19	TRBJ2-3	CASAGWADTQYF
TRBV5-1	TRBJ2-3	CASSSGLAGGPSTDTQYF
TRBV27	TRBJ2-1	CASNARTEFYNEQFF
TRBV28	TRBJ1-5	CASSPLLISGNQPQHF
TRBV6-5	TRBJ1-2	CASRNRDGYTF
TRBV5-1	TRBJ1-1	CASSLVQALDTEAFF
TRBV18	TRBJ1-1	CASSSFQGSTEAFF
TRBV5-8	TRBJ1-5	CASSLLRQSNQPQHF
TRBV15	TRBJ1-3	CATSSFGVGAGNTIYF
TRBV7-2	TRBJ2-5	CASSFQGGPRETQYF
TRBV29-1	TRBJ2-2	CSVVDTNTGELFF
TRBV7-8	TRBJ2-7	CASSRGVQGAGYEQYF